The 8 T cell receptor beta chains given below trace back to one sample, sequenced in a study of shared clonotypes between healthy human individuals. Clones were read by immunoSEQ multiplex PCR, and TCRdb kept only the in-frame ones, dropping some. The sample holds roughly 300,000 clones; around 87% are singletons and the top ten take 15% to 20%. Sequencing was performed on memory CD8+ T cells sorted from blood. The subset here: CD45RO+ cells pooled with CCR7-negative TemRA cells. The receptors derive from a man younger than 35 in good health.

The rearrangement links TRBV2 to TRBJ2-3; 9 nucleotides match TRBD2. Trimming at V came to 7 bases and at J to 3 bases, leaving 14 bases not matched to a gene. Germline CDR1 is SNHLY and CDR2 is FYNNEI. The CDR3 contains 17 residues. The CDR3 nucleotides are TGTGCCAGCACCGGGGAGTTGACTAGCGGAGCTACAGATACGCAGTATTTT. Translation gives CASTGELTSGATDTQYF.

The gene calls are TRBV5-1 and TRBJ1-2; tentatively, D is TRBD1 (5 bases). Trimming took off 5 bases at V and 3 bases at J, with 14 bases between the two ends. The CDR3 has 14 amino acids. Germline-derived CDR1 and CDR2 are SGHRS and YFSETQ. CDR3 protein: CASSSPGSDYGYTF. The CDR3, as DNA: TGCGCCAGCAGTTCTCCAGGGAGTGACTATGGCTACACCTTC.

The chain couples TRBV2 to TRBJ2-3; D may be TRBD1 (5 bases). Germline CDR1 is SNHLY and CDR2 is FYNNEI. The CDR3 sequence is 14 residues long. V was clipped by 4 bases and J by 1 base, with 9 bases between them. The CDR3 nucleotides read TGTGCCAGCAGTGTGAGACAGCGCACAGATACGCAGTATTTT. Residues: CASSVRQRTDTQYF.

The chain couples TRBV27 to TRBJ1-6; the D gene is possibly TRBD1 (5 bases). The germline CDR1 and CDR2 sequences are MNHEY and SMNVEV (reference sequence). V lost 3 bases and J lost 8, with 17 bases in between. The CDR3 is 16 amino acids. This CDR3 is CASSLPRDGKDSPLHF. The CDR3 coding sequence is TGTGCCAGCAGTTTGCCCCGGGACGGGAAGGATTCACCCCTCCACTTT.

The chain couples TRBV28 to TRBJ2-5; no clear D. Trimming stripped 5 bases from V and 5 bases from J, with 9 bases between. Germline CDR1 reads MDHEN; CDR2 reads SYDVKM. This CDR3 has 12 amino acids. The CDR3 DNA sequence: TGTGCCAGCAGTACCACATCCGAGACCCAGTACTTC. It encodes CASSTTSETQYF.

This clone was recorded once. The DNA for the CDR3 is TGTGCCAGCAGCGTAGGGGACAGGGGAAGGTACGAGCAGTACTTC. This encodes CASSVGDRGRYEQYF. The rearrangement joins TRBV7-9 to TRBJ2-7, with 10 bases matching TRBD1. With 5 bases clipped from V and 4 bases from J, the junction kept 8 bases outside the gene matches. The CDR3 is 15 amino acids. Germline CDR1 is SEHNR and CDR2 is FQNEAQ (reference sequence).

Here the CDR3 reads CASSWTTVNTEAFF. CDR3 nucleotides: TGTGCCAGCAGCTGGACGACAGTGAACACTGAAGCTTTCTTT. The rearrangement joins TRBV5-6 to TRBJ1-1; weak D call: TRBD1 (5 bases). Germline values: CDR1 SGHDT, CDR2 YYEEEE. V was shortened by 3 bases and J by 0 bases, with 9 bases between the two germline ends. This CDR3 contains 14 residues.

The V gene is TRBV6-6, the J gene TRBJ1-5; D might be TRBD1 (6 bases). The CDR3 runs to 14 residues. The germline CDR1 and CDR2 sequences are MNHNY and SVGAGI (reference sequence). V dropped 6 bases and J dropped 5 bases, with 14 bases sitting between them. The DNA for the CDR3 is TGTGCCAGCAGCCCCCAGGGGCTCGATCAGCCCCAGCATTTT. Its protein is CASSPQGLDQPQHF.